Sample share makes the clone carrying this T cell receptor (beta chain) medium-sized. Preparing the TCRbeta library involved the use of unique molecular identifiers. A single record per CDR3 protein comes from TCRdb applying MiXCR to the PCR reads. The sample holds about 610,000 distinct CDR3 sequences, roughly a tenth seen once. The source of the sample is a study of T-cell reconstitution after alpha-beta-depleted transplantation in children. The CDR3 is made up of 14 amino acids. Germline-derived CDR1 and CDR2 are LNHNV and YYDKDF (reference sequence). Trimming left V 9 bases short and J 3 bases short, with 15 bases between.

This clonotype was sampled from a human donor who donated a stem cell graft to a child with acute myeloid leukemia. The sample was PBMCs from the stem cell graft donor, taken from the stem cell graft. This chain connects TRBV15 to TRBJ1-5; perhaps TRBD1 as D (5 bases). CDR3 bases: TGTGCCACAAAAAACCGAGGGGACAATCAGCCCCAGCATTTT. Its protein is CATKNRGDNQPQHF. The complete variable domain, with remaining parts taken from reference TRBV15 and TRBJ1-5, reads DAMVIQNPRYQVTQFGKPVTLSCSQTLNHNVMYWYQQKSSQAPKLLFHYYDKDFNNEADTPDNFQSRRPNTSFCFLDIRSPGLGDTAMYLCATKNRGDNQPQHFGDGTRLSIL.